This entry concerns a single T cell receptor beta chain. This clone's antigen is unknown. Base qualities are missing; no much larger clone stands one base away. The record originates from a study of blood T cell repertoires in COVID-19 (dated by TCRdb to 2018 to 2021). Background for the entire study: The collaborator samples originated in the United States, Italy and Spain and spanned the acute and convalescent phases of COVID-19. The material from the prospective study consisted of cDNA or gDNA derived from T cells, B-cell-depleted T cells, or PBMCs. Deeply sampled blood TCRbeta repertoires from subjects exposed to, actively infected with, or recovered from COVID-19 were included in the dataset. A freely available public database, intended as a resource for researchers studying the immune response to SARS-CoV-2, is where the repertoires were released. The samples were drawn from the first 160 participants of the ongoing ImmuneRACE study and from 1,254 subjects provided by 6 global collaborators. The sample metadata nearly always contained a de-identified subject ID, COVID-19 status, age in years and sex. Where available, HLA class I and class II types were taken from metadata supplied by the sample provider and were not determined by assay-based typing. Paper-wide results and their limitations: Clinical and demographic metadata were provided uncurated, with the amount varying by source and participant.

A distance of 10 bases separates the germline ends of V and J, which lose 3 bases and 5 bases respectively. Taken from the germline V gene, the CDR1 and CDR2 loops are SGHNT and YENEEA. The CDR3 runs 13 residues from the cysteine to the phenylalanine. The DNA shown is the 39-base CDR3, in frame from base 1. The immunoSEQ Assay, a bias-controlled multiplex PCR, was used to amplify TCRbeta CDR3 regions from genomic DNA. For the original study's pipeline: The number of nucleated cells in each sample was estimated from the amplification of reference gene primers within the assay. To quantify the absolute abundance of each unique TCRbeta CDR3 rearrangement, sequence reads were collapsed and filtered. Productive Simpson clonality was computed per sample as the square root of Simpson's diversity index over productive rearrangements. This is the immuneACCESS table as TCRdb keeps it, with only in-frame sequences that have V and J called. A part of the clones is gone; compared with another copy, unresolved V genes explain less than half, and the rest is unexplained. Clone size and the V and J calls come from that table; the DNA yielded D and trimming. Recorded for this sample are hundreds of thousands of clones; roughly 88% of them occurred a single time. The ten top clones hold under 1.5% of the sample.

Each collaborating institution followed its own protocols to collect whole blood in K2EDTA tubes. For TCRbeta analysis, collaborator samples were shipped as frozen whole blood, as isolated PBMCs, or as DNA extracted from either sample type. The chain uses TRBV11-3 and TRBJ2-5, and the D gene may be TRBD2, 6 bases matching. The receptor was isolated from an elderly man with acute or convalescent COVID-19. Material: peripheral blood. The CDR3 here reads CASSLTSWETQYF. The DNA sequence is as follows: TGTGCCAGCAGCTTGACTAGTTGGGAGACCCAGTACTTC.